This T cell receptor (beta chain) was sequenced for a study of T cell responses to AZD1222 COVID-19 vaccine. Study findings and constraints: Regions 160-218 and 743-854 dominated among vaccine-associated CD4 TCRs spanning spike. Every sample of the repertoires postdated the peak T cell response. Spike-specific TCR breadth and depth went up after people got two AZD1222 doses.

Generated by immunoSEQ multiplex PCR, the TCRdb table keeps only in-frame clones and is missing some. The repertoire has about 200,000 clones, about 92% of them found once; the top ten carry approximately 1%. A word on this clone: Its antigen is unidentified.

CDR1 is SGHTA and CDR2 is FQGNSA in the germline V gene. CDR3 size: 14 residues. Trimming left V 5 bases short and J 7 bases short, with 15 bases between. Source: peripheral blood, taken on day 0 of MenACWY control vaccination. The receptor's source is an adult in good health. V is TRBV7-2 and J is TRBJ1-5; D not certain. CDR3 bases: TGTGCCAGCAGCCCTGGATGGACCGTACAGCCCCAGCATTTT. Translated: CASSPGWTVQPQHF.